This T cell receptor beta chain originates from a study of OX40 agonist ivuxolimab in advanced cancers. Clones were sequenced by immunoSEQ multiplex PCR, and TCRdb holds only the in-frame ones, with some missing. The sample lists about 60,000 clones, about nine tenths occurring once. The sequence was obtained from an adult with an advanced solid tumor such as melanoma, head and neck, liver or kidney cancer. Sequences were derived from CD4+ or CD8+ T cells sorted from blood, sampled in a trial of the OX40 agonist ivuxolimab.

CDR3 in DNA: TGTGCCAGCTCACCTTTAGCGGCAGCCAAAAACATTCAGTACTTC. Amino acid sequence: CASSPLAAAKNIQYF. The gene calls are TRBV18 and TRBJ2-4, with a tentative D call TRBD2 (6 bases). CDR1 is KGHSH and CDR2 is LQKENI in the germline V gene. V was clipped by 3 bases and J by 0 bases, with 9 bases between them. The length of the CDR3 is 15 residues.